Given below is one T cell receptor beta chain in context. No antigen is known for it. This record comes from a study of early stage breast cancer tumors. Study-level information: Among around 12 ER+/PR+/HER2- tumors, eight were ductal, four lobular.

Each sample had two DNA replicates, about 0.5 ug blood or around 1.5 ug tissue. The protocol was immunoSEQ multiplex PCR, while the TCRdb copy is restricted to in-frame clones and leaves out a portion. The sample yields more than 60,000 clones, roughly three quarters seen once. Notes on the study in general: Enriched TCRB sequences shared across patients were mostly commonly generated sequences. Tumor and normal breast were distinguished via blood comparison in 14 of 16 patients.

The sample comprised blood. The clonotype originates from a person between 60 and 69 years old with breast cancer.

The CDR3 region has the DNA TGTGCCAGCAGCATGGGACAGTATAGCAATCAGCCCCAGCATTTT. Translation gives CASSMGQYSNQPQHF. J is TRBJ1-5 and V is TRBV5-6; 7 nucleotides match TRBD1. The CDR3 loop spans 15 amino acids. The V segment lost 4 bases and the J segment 0 bases; nucleotides outside the gene matches: 4. Germline CDR1 and CDR2: SGHDT and YYEEEE.